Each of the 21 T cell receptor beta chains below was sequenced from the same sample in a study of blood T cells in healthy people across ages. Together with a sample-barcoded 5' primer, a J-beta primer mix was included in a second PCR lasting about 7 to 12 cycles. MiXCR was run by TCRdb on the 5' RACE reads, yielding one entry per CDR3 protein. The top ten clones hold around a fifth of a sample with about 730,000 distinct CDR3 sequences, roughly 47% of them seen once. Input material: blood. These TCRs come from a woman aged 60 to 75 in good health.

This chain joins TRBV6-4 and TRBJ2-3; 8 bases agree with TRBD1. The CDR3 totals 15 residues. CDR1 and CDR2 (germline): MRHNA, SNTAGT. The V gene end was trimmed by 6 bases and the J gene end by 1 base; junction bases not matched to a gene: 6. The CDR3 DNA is TGTGCCAGCAGCGACACAGGGGGACGCACAGATACGCAGTATTTT. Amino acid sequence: CASSDTGGRTDTQYF.

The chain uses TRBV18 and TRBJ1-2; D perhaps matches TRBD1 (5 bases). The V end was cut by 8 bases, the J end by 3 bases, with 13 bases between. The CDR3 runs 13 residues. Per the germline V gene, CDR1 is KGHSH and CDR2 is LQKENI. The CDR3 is CASAVAQDYGYTF. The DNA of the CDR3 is TGTGCCAGCGCGGTGGCACAGGACTATGGCTACACCTTC.

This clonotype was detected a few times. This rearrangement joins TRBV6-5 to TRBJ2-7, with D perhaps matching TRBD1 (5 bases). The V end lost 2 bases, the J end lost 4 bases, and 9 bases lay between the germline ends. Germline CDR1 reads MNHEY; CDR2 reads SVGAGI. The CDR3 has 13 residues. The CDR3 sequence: CASSYRQGYEQYF. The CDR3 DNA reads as TGTGCCAGCAGTTACAGGCAGGGATACGAGCAGTACTTC.

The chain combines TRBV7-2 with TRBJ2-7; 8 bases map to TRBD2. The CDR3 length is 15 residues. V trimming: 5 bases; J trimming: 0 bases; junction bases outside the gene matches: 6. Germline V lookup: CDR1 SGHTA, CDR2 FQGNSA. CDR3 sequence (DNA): TGTGCCAGCAGCCAAAAGCGGGAGAGCTCCTACGAGCAGTACTTC. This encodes CASSQKRESSYEQYF.

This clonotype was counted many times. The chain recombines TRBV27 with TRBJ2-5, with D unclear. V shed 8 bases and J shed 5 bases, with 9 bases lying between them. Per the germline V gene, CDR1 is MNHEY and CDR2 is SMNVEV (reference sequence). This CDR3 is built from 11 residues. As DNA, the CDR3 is TGTGCCAGCTCGCACGGGGAGACCCAGTACTTC. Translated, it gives CASSHGETQYF.

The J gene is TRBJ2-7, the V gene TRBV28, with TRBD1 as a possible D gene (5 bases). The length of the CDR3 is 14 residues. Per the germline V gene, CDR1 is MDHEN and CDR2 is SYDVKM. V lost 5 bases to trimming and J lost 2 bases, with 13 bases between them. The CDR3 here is CASSEATVTYEQYF. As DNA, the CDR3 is TGTGCCAGCAGTGAAGCGACAGTAACCTACGAGCAGTACTTC.

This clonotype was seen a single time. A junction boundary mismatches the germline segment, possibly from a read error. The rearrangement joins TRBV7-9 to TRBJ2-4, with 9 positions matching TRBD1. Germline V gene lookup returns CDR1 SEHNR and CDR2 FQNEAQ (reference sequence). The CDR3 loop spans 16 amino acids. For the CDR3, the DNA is TGTGCCAGCAGCGCCCCCCGGACAGGGGTAAAAATCATTCAGTACTTC. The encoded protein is CASSAPRTGVKIIQYF.

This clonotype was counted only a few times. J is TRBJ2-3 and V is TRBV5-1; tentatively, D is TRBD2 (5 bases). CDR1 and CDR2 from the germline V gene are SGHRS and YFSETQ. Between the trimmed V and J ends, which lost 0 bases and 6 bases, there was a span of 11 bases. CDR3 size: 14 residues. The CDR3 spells CASSLDGVTDTQYF. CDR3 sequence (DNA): TGCGCCAGCAGCTTGGACGGGGTCACGGATACGCAGTATTTT. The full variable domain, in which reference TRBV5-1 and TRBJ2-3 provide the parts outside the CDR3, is KAGVTQTPRYLIKTRGQQVTLSCSPISGHRSVSWYQQTPGQGLQFLFEYFSETQRNKGNFPGRFSGRQFSNSRSEMNVSTLELGDSALYLCASSLDGVTDTQYFGPGTRLTVL.

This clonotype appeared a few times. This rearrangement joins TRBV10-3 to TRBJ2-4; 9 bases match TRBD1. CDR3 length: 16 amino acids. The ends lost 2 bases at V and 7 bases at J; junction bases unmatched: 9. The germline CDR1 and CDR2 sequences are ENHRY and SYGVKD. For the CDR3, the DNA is TGTGCCATCAGTGAGGAACCGGGACAGGGCAGGAACATTCAGTACTTC. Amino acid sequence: CAISEEPGQGRNIQYF.

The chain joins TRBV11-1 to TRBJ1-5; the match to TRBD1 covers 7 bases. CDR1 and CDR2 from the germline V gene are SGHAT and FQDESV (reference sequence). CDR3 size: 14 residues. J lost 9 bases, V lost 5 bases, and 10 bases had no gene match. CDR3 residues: CASSPGTVGRPQHF. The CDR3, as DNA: TGTGCCAGCAGCCCCGGGACAGTGGGGCGGCCCCAGCATTTT.

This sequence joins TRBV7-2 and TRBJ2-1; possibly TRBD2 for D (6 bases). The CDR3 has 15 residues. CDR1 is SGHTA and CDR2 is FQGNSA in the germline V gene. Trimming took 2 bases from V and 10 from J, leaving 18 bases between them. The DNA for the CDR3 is TGTGCCAGCAGCTTACCCCTGACTAGGGGCGGCGAGCAGTTCTTC. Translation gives CASSLPLTRGGEQFF. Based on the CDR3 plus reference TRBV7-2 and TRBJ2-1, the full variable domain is GAGVSQSPSNKVTEKGKDVELRCDPISGHTALYWYRQSLGQGLEFLIYFQGNSAPDKSGLPSDRFSAERTGGSVSTLTIQRTQQEDSAVYLCASSLPLTRGGEQFFGPGTRLTVL.

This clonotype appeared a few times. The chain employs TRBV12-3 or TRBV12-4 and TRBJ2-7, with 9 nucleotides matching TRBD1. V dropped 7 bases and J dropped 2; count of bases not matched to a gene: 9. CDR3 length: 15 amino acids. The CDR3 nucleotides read TGTGCCAGCACCCTGGGGGACAGGGCTGCCTACGAGCAGTACTTC. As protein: CASTLGDRAAYEQYF.

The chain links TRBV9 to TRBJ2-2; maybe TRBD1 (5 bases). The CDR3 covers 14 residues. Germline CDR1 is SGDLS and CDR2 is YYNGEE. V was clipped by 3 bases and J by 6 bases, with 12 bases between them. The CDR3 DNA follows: TGTGCCAGCAGCGATCGGGCAGGGCCCGGGGAGCTGTTTTTT. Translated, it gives CASSDRAGPGELFF.

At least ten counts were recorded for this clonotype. DNA of the CDR3: TGTGCCAGCAGTTTAAGTGCCATGTCTAGCGGGGCGGAGACCCAGTACTTC. It is translated as CASSLSAMSSGAETQYF. The rearrangement links TRBV27 to TRBJ2-5; 9 nucleotides match TRBD2. J was trimmed by 5 bases and V by 2 bases; bases with no gene match: 12. Germline loops: CDR1 MNHEY, CDR2 SMNVEV (reference sequence). The CDR3 covers 17 residues.

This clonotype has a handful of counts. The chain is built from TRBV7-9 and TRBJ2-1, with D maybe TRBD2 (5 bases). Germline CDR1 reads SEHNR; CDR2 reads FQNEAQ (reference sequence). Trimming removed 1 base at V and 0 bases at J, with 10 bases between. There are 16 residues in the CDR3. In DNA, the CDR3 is TGTGCCAGCAGCTTAGTTGTAGGGAGCTCCTACAATGAGCAGTTCTTC. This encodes CASSLVVGSSYNEQFF. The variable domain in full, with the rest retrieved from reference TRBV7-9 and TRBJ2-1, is DTGVSQNPRHKITKRGQNVTFRCDPISEHNRLYWYRQTLGQGPEFLTYFQNEAQLEKSRLLSDRFSAERPKGSFSTLEIQRTEQGDSAMYLCASSLVVGSSYNEQFFGPGTRLTVL.

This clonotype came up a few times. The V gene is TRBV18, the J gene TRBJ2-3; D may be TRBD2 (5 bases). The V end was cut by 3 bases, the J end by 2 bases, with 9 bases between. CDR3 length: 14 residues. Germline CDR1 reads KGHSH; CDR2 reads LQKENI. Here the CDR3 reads CASSPDSHTDTQYF. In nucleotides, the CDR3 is TGTGCCAGCTCACCGGACTCACACACAGATACGCAGTATTTT.

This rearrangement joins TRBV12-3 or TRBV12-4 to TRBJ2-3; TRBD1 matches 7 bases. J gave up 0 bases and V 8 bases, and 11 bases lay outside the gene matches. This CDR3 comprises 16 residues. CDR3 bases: TGTGCCAGCTCGCCCCCCGGGACAGCAAGCACAGATACGCAGTATTTT. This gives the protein CASSPPGTASTDTQYF.

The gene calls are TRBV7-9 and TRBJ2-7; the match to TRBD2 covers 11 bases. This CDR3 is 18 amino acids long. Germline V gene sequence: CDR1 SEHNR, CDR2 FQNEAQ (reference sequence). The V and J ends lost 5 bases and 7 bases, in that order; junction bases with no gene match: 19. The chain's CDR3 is CASSLGTSGLTYYNEQYF. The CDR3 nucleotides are TGTGCCAGCAGCCTCGGGACTAGCGGATTGACTTACTACAATGAGCAGTACTTC.

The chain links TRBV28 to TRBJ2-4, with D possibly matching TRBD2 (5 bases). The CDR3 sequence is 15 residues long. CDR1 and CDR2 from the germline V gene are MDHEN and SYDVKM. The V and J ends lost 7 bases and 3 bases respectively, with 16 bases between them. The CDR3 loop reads CASNELSGVKNIQYF. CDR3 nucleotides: TGTGCCAGCAACGAACTAAGCGGCGTCAAAAACATTCAGTACTTC.

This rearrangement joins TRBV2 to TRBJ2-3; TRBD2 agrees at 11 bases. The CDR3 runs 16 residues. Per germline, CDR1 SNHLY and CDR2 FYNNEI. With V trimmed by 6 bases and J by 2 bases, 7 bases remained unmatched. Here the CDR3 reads CASRLGLAETTDTQYF. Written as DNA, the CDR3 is TGTGCCAGCAGGCTGGGACTAGCGGAGACCACAGATACGCAGTATTTT. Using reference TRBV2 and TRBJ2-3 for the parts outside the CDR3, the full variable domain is EPEVTQTPSHQVTQMGQEVILRCVPISNHLYFYWYRQILGQKVEFLVSFYNNEISEKSEIFDDQFSVERPDGSNFTLKIRSTKLEDSAMYFCASRLGLAETTDTQYFGPGTRLTVL.

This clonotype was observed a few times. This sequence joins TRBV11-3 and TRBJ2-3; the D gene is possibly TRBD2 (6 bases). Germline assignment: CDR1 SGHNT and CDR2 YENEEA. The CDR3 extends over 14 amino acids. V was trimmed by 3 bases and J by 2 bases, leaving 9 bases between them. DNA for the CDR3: TGTGCCAGCAGCTTGGGCGGGGACACAGATACGCAGTATTTT. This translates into CASSLGGDTDTQYF.